The 32 T cell receptor beta chains in this list originate from one sample, sequenced in a study of T cells in Graves' hyperthyroidism and ophthalmopathy. Researchers took RNA transcripts and amplified the TCR beta CDR3 regions from them. Researchers ran a first-round RT-PCR on the TCR CDR3 using the HTBI primer set. One entry per CDR3 protein results from TCRdb running MiXCR on the multiplex PCR reads. The table shows a few hundred thousand distinct CDR3 sequences, with about 12% occurring only once. Sequenced: blood. The receptors originated from a woman younger than 30 with Graves' hyperthyroidism.

This clonotype was observed at least ten times. J is TRBJ1-2 and V is TRBV6-5, with a weak D call TRBD1 (5 bases). This CDR3 is 16 amino acids long. The V end lost 0 bases, the J end lost 4 bases, and 15 bases lay between the germline ends. Per germline, CDR1 MNHEY and CDR2 SVGAGI. CDR3: CASSYSAGPLGYGYTF. CDR3 DNA sequence: TGTGCCAGCAGTTACTCGGCGGGGCCGCTGGGCTATGGCTACACCTTC.

This clonotype occurred many times. The CDR3 loop is CASRGLLEGAGELFF. The CDR3 coding sequence is TGTGCCAGCAGGGGACTTCTAGAAGGAGCCGGGGAGCTGTTTTTT. V and J are TRBV19 and TRBJ2-2, with D tentatively TRBD1 or TRBD2 (6 bases each). CDR1 and CDR2 (germline): LNHDA, SQIVND (reference sequence). V was trimmed by 9 bases and J by 6 bases, leaving 20 bases between them. This CDR3 spans 15 amino acids.

Regarding this clonotype: Germline and junction disagree at one end, which may indicate a read error. CDR3 protein: CASSTSGGGKSIQYF. The CDR3 DNA is TGTGCCAGTAGTACCTCCGGGGGAGGGAAAAGCATTCAGTACTTC. This sequence joins TRBV19 and TRBJ2-4; 7 bases line up with TRBD2. This CDR3 has 15 residues. Germline CDR1 is LNHDA and CDR2 is SQIVND (reference sequence).

In its sample, this clonotype was seen many times. The genes are TRBV24-1 and TRBJ2-3; 7 bases match TRBD2. Germline CDR1 is KGHDR and CDR2 is SFDVKD. The trim removed 3 bases at V and 1 base at J, leaving 3 bases unmatched. CDR3 length equals 15 residues. The CDR3: CATSDRGGGTDTQYF. CDR3 sequence (DNA): TGTGCCACCAGTGATCGCGGGGGAGGCACAGATACGCAGTATTTT.

This clonotype has just a few counts. This chain joins TRBV30 and TRBJ2-7; D unresolved. V was cut by 3 bases and J by 6 bases, with 12 bases left in between. Per the germline V gene, CDR1 is GTSNPN and CDR2 is SVGIG (reference sequence). CDR3 length: 12 residues. The CDR3 sequence is CAWSPAQSEQYF. CDR3 nucleotides: TGTGCCTGGAGCCCGGCGCAGTCCGAGCAGTACTTC.

For this clonotype: This may arise from a read error, as a much more abundant clone is one base away. The gene calls are TRBV9 and TRBJ2-7; tentative D call: TRBD2 (5 bases). Trimming took 4 bases from V and 3 from J, leaving 14 bases between them. The germline V gene has CDR1 SGDLS and CDR2 YYNGEE. The CDR3 is 14 residues long. The CDR3 sequence: CASSLDQRIYEQYF. CDR3 in DNA: TGTGCCAGCAGCCTTGATCAGCGGATCTACGAGCAGTACTTC.

The CDR3 reads CASRGGGARLSGDTEAFF. DNA of the CDR3: TGTGCCAGCAGGGGGGGGGGGGCGAGGTTAAGTGGGGACACTGAAGCTTTCTTT. The V and J genes are TRBV11-2 and TRBJ1-1; a weak D match, TRBD1 (6 bases). The germline V and J ends were trimmed by 6 bases and 3 bases, with 26 bases remaining between them. CDR3 length: 18 residues. CDR1 SGHAT and CDR2 FQNNGV come from the germline V gene.

This clonotype appeared a few times. The chain is built from TRBV7-3 and TRBJ2-5; 10 bases align to TRBD1. Germline CDR1 is SGHTA and CDR2 is FQGTGA. Unmatched junction bases numbered 5, after V lost 4 bases and J lost 3 bases. This CDR3 is 15 amino acids long. This chain's CDR3 is CASSWTGGFEETQYF. The CDR3 nucleotides read TGTGCCAGCAGCTGGACAGGGGGTTTTGAAGAGACCCAGTACTTC.

This rearrangement joins TRBV6-2 or TRBV6-3 to TRBJ2-2, with D maybe TRBD2 (6 bases). The germline CDR1 and CDR2 sequences are MNHEY and SVGEGT. The CDR3 sequence is 12 residues long. V was shortened by 8 bases and J by 7 bases, with 11 bases between the two germline ends. The CDR3 DNA sequence: TGTGCCAGCGAACCGGAGGGCGGGGAGCTGTTTTTT. The encoded protein is CASEPEGGELFF.

The chain couples TRBV28 to TRBJ1-6; D unclear. V lost 2 bases, J lost 5 bases, and 10 bases lay in between. Germline CDR1 is MDHEN and CDR2 is SYDVKM. The CDR3 extends over 15 amino acids. The CDR3 region has the DNA TGTGCCAGCAGTTTAGGGAGAGGGAATAATTCACCCCTCCACTTT. Residues: CASSLGRGNNSPLHF.

The sample holds many counts of this clonotype. This chain joins TRBV20-1 and TRBJ1-6, with a tentative D call TRBD1 (5 bases). Trimming pared 0 bases from V and 6 bases from J, leaving 18 bases between. Germline-derived CDR1 and CDR2 are DFQATT and SNEGSKA (reference sequence). The CDR3 is 17 residues long. The CDR3 loop reads CSARDRYKEGSNSPLHF. In DNA form, the CDR3 reads TGCAGTGCTAGAGATCGGTACAAGGAGGGGAGTAATTCACCCCTCCACTTT.

This clonotype was counted many times. The chain employs TRBV7-9 and TRBJ1-1; D might be TRBD1 (6 bases). Trimming took 6 bases from V and 3 from J, leaving 17 bases between them. Germline assignment: CDR1 SEHNR and CDR2 FQNEAQ (reference sequence). The CDR3 runs 15 residues. Written as DNA, the CDR3 is TGTGCCAGCAGGCCCGGGACACCACTTTACACTGAAGCTTTCTTT. Protein: CASRPGTPLYTEAFF.

Many counts were recorded for this clonotype. The chain combines TRBV29-1 with TRBJ2-7; the D gene is possibly TRBD2 (6 bases). This CDR3 contains 13 residues. Germline values: CDR1 SQVTM, CDR2 ANQGSEA. The germline V and J ends were trimmed by 6 bases and 2 bases, with 14 bases remaining between them. The CDR3 nucleotides are TGCAGCGTAGAGGGGCGGGATCCCTACGAGCAGTACTTC. It encodes CSVEGRDPYEQYF.

The V call is TRBV24-1, the J call TRBJ2-3; 10 bases line up with TRBD2. Germline CDR1 reads KGHDR; CDR2 reads SFDVKD. CDR3 size: 15 residues. J lost 4 bases, V lost 4 bases, and 4 bases had no gene match. This CDR3 reads CATSELLAGADTQYF. The CDR3 nucleotides are TGTGCCACCAGTGAACTTCTAGCGGGAGCAGATACGCAGTATTTT.

This clonotype showed up many times. The chain has TRBV12-3 or TRBV12-4 and TRBJ1-5; D is perhaps TRBD1 (5 bases). The CDR3 covers 13 residues. The germline V and J ends were trimmed by 7 bases and 6 bases, with 13 bases remaining between them. The CDR3 nucleotides read TGTGCCAGCATGTTCGGGGGTCGTCAGCCCCAGCATTTT. Its translation: CASMFGGRQPQHF.

V usage is TRBV29-1 and J usage is TRBJ2-3; D might be TRBD2 (7 bases). The CDR3 has 14 residues. Per germline, CDR1 SQVTM and CDR2 ANQGSEA. Trimming left V 8 bases short and J 6 bases short, with 21 bases between. The CDR3: CSSTGWGGHDTQYF. CDR3 sequence (DNA): TGCAGCTCAACCGGCTGGGGGGGCCACGATACGCAGTATTTT.

This clonotype has a count of ten or more. One end of the junction is discordant with germline, which a read error may explain. V gene TRBV28 combines with J gene TRBJ1-6; no definite D call. The CDR3 runs to 21 residues. Germline V gene data show CDR1 as MDHEN and CDR2 as SYDVKM. The CDR3 reads CASRGRRSGFNGYSYNSPPHF. CDR3 coding DNA: TGTGCCAGCAGGGGGAGAAGGTCGGGTTTCAATGGGTACTCCTATAATTCACCCCCCCACTTT. The full variable domain, with the rest looked up from reference TRBV28 and TRBJ1-6, is DVKVTQSSRYLVKRTGEKVFLECVQDMDHENMFWYRQDPGLGLRLIYFSYDVKMKEKGDIPEGYSVSREKKERFSLILESASTNQTSMYLCASRGRRSGFNGYSYNSPPHFGNGTRLTVT.

The chain uses TRBV2 and TRBJ1-5; 9 nucleotides agree with TRBD1. The CDR3 spans 13 residues. V shed 10 bases and J 6 bases; nucleotides not matched to a gene: 7. Germline V lookup: CDR1 SNHLY, CDR2 FYNNEI. CDR3 amino acids: CAIRDRVVQPQHF. DNA for the CDR3: TGTGCCATTCGGGACAGGGTTGTTCAGCCCCAGCATTTT.

As regards this clonotype: This may come from a read error, since a much larger clone is one base off. The rearrangement joins TRBV5-6 to TRBJ2-7; D remains unclear. Trimming took 0 bases from V and 5 from J, leaving 12 bases between them. Per the germline V gene, CDR1 is SGHDT and CDR2 is YYEEEE. The length of the CDR3 is 14 residues. The CDR3 protein is CASSLGGRPHEQYF. CDR3 sequence (DNA): TGTGCCAGCAGCTTGGGCGGCAGGCCCCACGAGCAGTACTTC.

This clonotype was seen ten or more times. The V call is TRBV20-1, the J call TRBJ2-6; maybe TRBD2 (5 bases). The CDR3 consists of 15 residues. Deletions cut 2 bases from V and 0 bases from J, with 8 bases between. Germline CDR1 reads DFQATT; CDR2 reads SNEGSKA (reference sequence). For the CDR3, the DNA is TGCAGTGCTAGACACGGACTCTCTGGGGCCAACGTCCTGACTTTC. Its protein is CSARHGLSGANVLTF.

This clonotype was detected many times. V and J are TRBV10-3 and TRBJ1-1, with TRBD1 identical over 8 bases. The CDR3 sequence is 16 residues long. V shed 4 bases and J 4 bases; nucleotides not matched to a gene: 11. The germline gives CDR1 ENHRY, CDR2 SYGVKD. The CDR3 nucleotides are TGTGCCATCAGTGTGTCAGGGGGCGCTTTGGGCACTGAAGCTTTCTTT. Protein product: CAISVSGGALGTEAFF.

This clonotype was detected many times. The chain uses TRBV2 and TRBJ2-1; 12 bases map to TRBD2. Germline CDR1 reads SNHLY; CDR2 reads FYNNEI. CDR3 length equals 14 residues. Unmatched junction bases numbered 3, after V lost 7 bases and J lost 5 bases. CDR3 in amino acids: CASIRLAGDNEQFF. The DNA for the CDR3 is TGTGCCAGCATAAGACTAGCGGGGGACAATGAGCAGTTCTTC.

This clonotype was counted ten times or more. The chain recombines TRBV11-2 with TRBJ2-1; possibly TRBD1 or TRBD2 for D (5 bases each). The CDR3 is 14 amino acids. V lost 0 bases, J lost 10 bases, and 13 bases lay in between. Germline V lookup: CDR1 SGHAT, CDR2 FQNNGV. CDR3 nucleotides: TGTGCCAGCAGCTTAGATTGGGGGACGGGGGAGCAGTTCTTC. Its protein product is CASSLDWGTGEQFF.

The genes are TRBV25-1 and TRBJ2-7; 7 nucleotides align to TRBD2. The CDR3 consists of 12 residues. Trimming removed 4 bases from V and 7 bases from J; junction bases left unmatched: 4. Per germline, CDR1 MGHDK and CDR2 SYGVNS. CDR3 protein: CASSGGGWEQYF. The CDR3 DNA sequence: TGTGCCAGCAGTGGGGGGGGTTGGGAGCAGTACTTC.

This clonotype occurred many times. CDR3: CASSQDSPGQGPSYEQYF. CDR3 in DNA: TGTGCCAGCAGCCAAGACTCACCGGGACAGGGACCTTCCTACGAGCAGTACTTC. The J gene is TRBJ2-7, the V gene TRBV3-1; TRBD1 matches at 9 bases. The V gene's germline CDR1 is LGHDT and CDR2 YNNKEL (reference sequence). This CDR3 spans 18 amino acids. Germline trimming cut 0 bases from V and 1 base from J; bases unmatched to any gene: 10.

This clonotype was seen ten or more times. This chain links TRBV5-8 with TRBJ2-1; 11 bases are shared with TRBD2. V trimming: 3 bases; J trimming: 8 bases; junction bases outside the gene matches: 10. The CDR3 is 16 residues long. CDR1 SGHTS and CDR2 YDEGEE come from the germline V gene. CDR3 nucleotide sequence: TGTGCCAGCAGCTCCCGGACTAGCGGGCAAGGAGATGAGCAGTTCTTC. Protein: CASSSRTSGQGDEQFF.

This clonotype was observed at least ten times. V usage is TRBV20-1 and J usage is TRBJ2-7; D is ambiguous. CDR3 length equals 14 residues. The V end lost 6 bases, the J end lost 0 bases, and 15 bases lay between the germline ends. Germline V lookup: CDR1 DFQATT, CDR2 SNEGSKA (reference sequence). The CDR3 spells CSAHFGKSSYEQYF. The CDR3 coding sequence is TGCAGTGCCCACTTTGGAAAAAGCTCCTACGAGCAGTACTTC.

This clonotype was recorded at least ten times. As DNA, the CDR3 is TGTGCCAGCAGTCTACCCCGGGACAGTCGCTCTGGGGCCAACGTCCTGACTTTC. Translated, it gives CASSLPRDSRSGANVLTF. The V call is TRBV28, the J call TRBJ2-6; 7 positions agree with TRBD1. V was pared by 5 bases and J by 0 bases, with 10 bases of the junction left unmatched. Germline V lookup: CDR1 MDHEN, CDR2 SYDVKM. This CDR3 comprises 18 residues.

In its sample, this clonotype was seen a few times. This rearrangement joins TRBV5-1 to TRBJ2-5; 8 bases are shared with TRBD2. The CDR3 totals 16 residues. The germline V gene encodes CDR1 SGHRS and CDR2 YFSETQ. V lost 0 bases, J lost 1 base, and 5 bases stayed unmatched. DNA for the CDR3: TGCGCCAGCAGCTTGGTCATAGCGGGGACCCAAGAGACCCAGTACTTC. It yields the protein CASSLVIAGTQETQYF.

This clonotype was detected many times. The CDR3 reads CASSQTSGGGLETQYF. The CDR3 DNA reads TGTGCCAGCAGCCAGACTAGCGGGGGGGGATTAGAGACCCAGTACTTC. The chain carries TRBV7-2 and TRBJ2-5; 14 nucleotides line up with TRBD2. CDR3 length equals 16 residues. Germline trimming cut 5 bases from V and 4 bases from J; bases unmatched to any gene: 6. Germline CDR1 is SGHTA and CDR2 is FQGNSA.

This clonotype has at least ten counts. This CDR3 reads CASSHPLDIEQFF. CDR3 nucleotide sequence: TGTGCCAGCAGCCACCCCCTAGACATTGAGCAGTTCTTC. The chain recombines TRBV4-2 with TRBJ2-1; D not resolved. The CDR3 runs to 13 residues. Between the trimmed V and J ends, which lost 3 bases and 9 bases, there was a span of 12 bases. The germline CDR1 and CDR2 sequences are LGHNA and YNFKEQ.

Notes on this clonotype: This sequence may be a read error, since a much larger clone differs from it by one base. The chain employs TRBV7-2 and TRBJ2-1; D remains unclear. Germline CDR1 SGHTA, CDR2 FQGNSA. The V gene lost 5 bases and the J gene lost 7 bases, with 12 bases spanning the gap. This CDR3 region has 13 residues. The CDR3 coding sequence is TGTGCCAGCAGCCCACCATTACTAAATGAGCAGTTCTTC. Its translation is CASSPPLLNEQFF.